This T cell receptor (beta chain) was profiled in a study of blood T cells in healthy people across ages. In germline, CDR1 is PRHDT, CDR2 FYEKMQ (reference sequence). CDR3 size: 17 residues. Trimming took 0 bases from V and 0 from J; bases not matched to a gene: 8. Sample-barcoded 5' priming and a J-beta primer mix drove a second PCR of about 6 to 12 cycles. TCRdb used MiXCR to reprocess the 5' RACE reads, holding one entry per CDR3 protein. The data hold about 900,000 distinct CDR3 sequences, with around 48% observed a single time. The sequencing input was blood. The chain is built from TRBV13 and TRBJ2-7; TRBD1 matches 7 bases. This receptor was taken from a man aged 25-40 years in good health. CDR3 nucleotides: TGTGCCAGCAGCTTAGGGACAGGGTTCCTAAGCTCCTACGAGCAGTACTTC. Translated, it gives CASSLGTGFLSSYEQYF.